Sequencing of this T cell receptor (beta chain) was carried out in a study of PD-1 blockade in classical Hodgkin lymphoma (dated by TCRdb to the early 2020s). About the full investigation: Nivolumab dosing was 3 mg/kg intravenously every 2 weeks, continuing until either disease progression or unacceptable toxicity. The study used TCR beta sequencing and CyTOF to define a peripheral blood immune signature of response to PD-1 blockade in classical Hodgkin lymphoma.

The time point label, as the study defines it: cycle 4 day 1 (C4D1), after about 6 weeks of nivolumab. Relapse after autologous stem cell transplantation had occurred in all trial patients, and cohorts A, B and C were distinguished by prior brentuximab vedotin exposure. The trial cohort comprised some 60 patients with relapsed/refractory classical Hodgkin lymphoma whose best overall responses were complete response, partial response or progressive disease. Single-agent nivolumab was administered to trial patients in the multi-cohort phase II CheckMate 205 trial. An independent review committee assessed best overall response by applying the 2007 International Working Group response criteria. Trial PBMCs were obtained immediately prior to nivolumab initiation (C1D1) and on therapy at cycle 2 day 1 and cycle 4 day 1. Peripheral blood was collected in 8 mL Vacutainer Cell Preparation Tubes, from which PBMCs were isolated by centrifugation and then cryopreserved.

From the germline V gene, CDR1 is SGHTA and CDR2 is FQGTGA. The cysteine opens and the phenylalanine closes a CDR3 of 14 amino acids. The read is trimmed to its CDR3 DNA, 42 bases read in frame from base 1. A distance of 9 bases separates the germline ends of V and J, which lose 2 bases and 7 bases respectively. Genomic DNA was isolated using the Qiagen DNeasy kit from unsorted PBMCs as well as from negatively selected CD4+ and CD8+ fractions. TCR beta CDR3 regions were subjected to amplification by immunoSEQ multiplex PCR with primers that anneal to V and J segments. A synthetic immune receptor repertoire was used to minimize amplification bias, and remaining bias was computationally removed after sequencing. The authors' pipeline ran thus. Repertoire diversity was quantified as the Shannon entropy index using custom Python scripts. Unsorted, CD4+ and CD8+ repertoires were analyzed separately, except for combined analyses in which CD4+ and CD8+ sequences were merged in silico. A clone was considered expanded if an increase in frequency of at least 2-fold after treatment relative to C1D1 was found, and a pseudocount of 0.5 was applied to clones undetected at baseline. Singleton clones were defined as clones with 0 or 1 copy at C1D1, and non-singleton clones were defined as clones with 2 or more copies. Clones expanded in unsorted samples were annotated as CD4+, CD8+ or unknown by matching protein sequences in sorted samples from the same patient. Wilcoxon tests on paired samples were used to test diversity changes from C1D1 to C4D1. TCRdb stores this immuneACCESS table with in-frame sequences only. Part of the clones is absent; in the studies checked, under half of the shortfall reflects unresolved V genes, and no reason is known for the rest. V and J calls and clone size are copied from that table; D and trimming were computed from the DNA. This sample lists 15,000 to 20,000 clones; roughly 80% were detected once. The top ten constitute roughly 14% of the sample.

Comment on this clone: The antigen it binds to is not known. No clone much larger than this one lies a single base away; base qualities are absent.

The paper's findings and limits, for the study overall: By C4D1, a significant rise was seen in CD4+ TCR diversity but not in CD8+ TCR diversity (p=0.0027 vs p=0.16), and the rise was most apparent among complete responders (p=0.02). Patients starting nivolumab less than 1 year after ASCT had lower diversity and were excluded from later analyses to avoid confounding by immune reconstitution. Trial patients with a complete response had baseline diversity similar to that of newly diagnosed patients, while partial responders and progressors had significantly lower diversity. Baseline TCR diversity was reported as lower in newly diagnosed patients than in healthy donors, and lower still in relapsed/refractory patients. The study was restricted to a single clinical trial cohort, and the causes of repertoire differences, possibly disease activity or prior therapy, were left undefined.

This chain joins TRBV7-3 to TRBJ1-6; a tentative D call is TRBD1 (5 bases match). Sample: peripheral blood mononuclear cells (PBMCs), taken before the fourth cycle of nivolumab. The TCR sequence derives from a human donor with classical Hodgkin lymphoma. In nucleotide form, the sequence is TGTGCCAGCAGCTTAGCAGGGCAGAATTCACCCCTCCACTTT. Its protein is CASSLAGQNSPLHF.